Listed below are T cell receptor beta chains from one sample, sequenced in a study of Graves' ophthalmopathy and Graves' hyperthyroidism. TCRdb reanalysed the multiplex PCR reads using MiXCR and keeps one entry per CDR3 protein. The sample includes 200,000 to 250,000 distinct CDR3 sequences, roughly 50% of them seen just once. Input material: peripheral blood. The receptor source for this set is an adult man with Graves' ophthalmopathy. Each CDR3 is given with its conserved first and last residue. The order of the fields is J gene, clone size, V gene, D gene, CDR3 DNA, CDR3 protein. The D gene is left open where the match is weak. Rows may omit the clone size; those that give it use once, few, many or a size class.

J: TRBJ1-1
size: NA
V: TRBV12-3/TRBV12-4
D: NA
DNA: TGTGCCAGCAGCTGGCAGGAAGGGGTCACTGAAGCTTTCTTT
CDR3: CASSWQEGVTEAFF

J: TRBJ1-5
size: NA
V: TRBV12-3/TRBV12-4
D: NA
DNA: TGTGCCAGCAGTCCTACTTACTATCAGCCCCAGCATTTT
CDR3: CASSPTYYQPQHF

J: TRBJ2-2
size: NA
V: TRBV7-2
D: NA
DNA: TGTGCCAGCAGCTTTGTGCCTGACACCGGGGAGCTGTTTTTT
CDR3: CASSFVPDTGELFF

J: TRBJ2-2
size: NA
V: TRBV24-1
D: NA
DNA: TGTGCCACCAATGATTTAGGACGAACCGGGGAGCTGTTTTTT
CDR3: CATNDLGRTGELFF

J: TRBJ2-7
size: NA
V: TRBV19
D: NA
DNA: TGTGCCAGTAGTAATACGTTCTACTACGAGCAGTACTTC
CDR3: CASSNTFYYEQYF

J: TRBJ2-2
size: many
V: TRBV10-1
D: NA
DNA: TGCGCCAGCAGTGTGGGGTTGACCGGGGAGCTGTTTTTT
CDR3: CASSVGLTGELFF

J: TRBJ2-5
size: NA
V: TRBV7-2
D: NA
DNA: TGTGCCGGCAGCTCCCAGGGGGAGACCCAGTACTTC
CDR3: CAGSSQGETQYF

J: TRBJ2-5
size: NA
V: TRBV7-9
D: NA
DNA: TGTGCCTTCGACCGGCTAGAGCAAGAGACCCAGTACTTC
CDR3: CAFDRLEQETQYF

J: TRBJ2-3
size: NA
V: TRBV10-3
D: NA
DNA: TGTGCCATCAGTGAGTCGGCGCAAGATACGCAGTATTTT
CDR3: CAISESAQDTQYF

J: TRBJ1-4
size: NA
V: TRBV2
D: TRBD1
DNA: TGTGCCAGCAGCTCGGGACAGAAAAGTGAAAAACTGTTTTTT
CDR3: CASSSGQKSEKLFF

J: TRBJ2-7
size: few
V: TRBV20-1
D: TRBD2
DNA: TGCAGTGCTAGTGCGAGCGGGGGAGCAAACTCCTACGAGCAGTACTTC
CDR3: CSASASGGANSYEQYF

J: TRBJ2-7
size: NA
V: TRBV7-9
D: TRBD2
DNA: TGTGCCAGCAGCTGGCCGAGGGAGTCTAGCGGACCCTACGAGCAGTACTTC
CDR3: CASSWPRESSGPYEQYF

J: TRBJ1-1
size: NA
V: TRBV12-3/TRBV12-4
D: NA
DNA: TGTGCCAACAGTTTAAGGGGGAGAGCCTTCACTGAAGCTTTCTTT
CDR3: CANSLRGRAFTEAFF

J: TRBJ2-7
size: few
V: TRBV20-1
D: TRBD2
DNA: TGCAGTGCTAGTAGCGCCCGGACTAGCGGCTACGAGCAGTACTTC
CDR3: CSASSARTSGYEQYF

J: TRBJ2-5
size: NA
V: TRBV20-1
D: NA
DNA: TGCAGTGCTAGGGGTGCCGGGAAAGAGACCCAGTACTTC
CDR3: CSARGAGKETQYF

J: TRBJ2-3
size: NA
V: TRBV11-2
D: TRBD2
DNA: TGTGCCAGCAGTCACCCATTAGCGGGAGTGGATACGCAGTATTTT
CDR3: CASSHPLAGVDTQYF

J: TRBJ1-6
size: NA
V: TRBV29-1
D: NA
DNA: TGCAGCGCACAGGGCTCGGGTTCACCCCTCCACTTT
CDR3: CSAQGSGSPLHF

J: TRBJ1-2
size: NA
V: TRBV20-1
D: NA
DNA: TGCAGTGCTGAACAACAGGGTTATGGCTACACCTTC
CDR3: CSAEQQGYGYTF

J: TRBJ1-1
size: NA
V: TRBV3-1
D: NA
DNA: TGTGCCAGCAGCCAGAGGGGCGCCGGGAACACTGAAGCTTTCTTT
CDR3: CASSQRGAGNTEAFF

J: TRBJ1-5
size: NA
V: TRBV12-3/TRBV12-4
D: NA
DNA: TGTGCCAGCAGTTTATTCCGGGGAGGTCAGCCCCAGCATTTT
CDR3: CASSLFRGGQPQHF

J: TRBJ2-5
size: NA
V: TRBV29-1
D: TRBD2
DNA: TGCAGCGTTGGGTCGCTAGCGGGAGAGACCCAGTACTTC
CDR3: CSVGSLAGETQYF

J: TRBJ1-2
size: NA
V: TRBV2
D: NA
DNA: TGTGCCAGCAGCTCCGGACCGGGGCTTTCAGATGGCTACACCTTC
CDR3: CASSSGPGLSDGYTF

J: TRBJ1-5
size: few
V: TRBV7-8
D: NA
DNA: TGTGCCAGCAGCCCTTCAGGGGTCCGCCATCAGCCCCAGCATTTT
CDR3: CASSPSGVRHQPQHF

J: TRBJ2-5
size: NA
V: TRBV6-5
D: TRBD2
DNA: TGTGCCAGCAGGATCCCTAGCGGGCAAGAGACCCAGTACTTC
CDR3: CASRIPSGQETQYF

J: TRBJ2-7
size: NA
V: TRBV7-2
D: TRBD1
DNA: TGCGCCAGCAGCTTGGTACAGGGGTCCACCTACGAGCAGTACTTC
CDR3: CASSLVQGSTYEQYF

J: TRBJ1-1
size: NA
V: TRBV5-4
D: NA
DNA: TGTGCCAGCAGCCCGGAGGACACCGGGGACACTGAAGCTTTCTTT
CDR3: CASSPEDTGDTEAFF

J: TRBJ2-3
size: NA
V: TRBV7-6
D: NA
DNA: TGTGCCAGCAGCTTAGGGACAGCGCGGAGCACAGATACGCAGTATTTT
CDR3: CASSLGTARSTDTQYF

J: TRBJ2-3
size: NA
V: TRBV20-1
D: NA
DNA: TGCAGTGCTAGACGCCAGGGGAGGCGCACAGATACGCAGTATTTT
CDR3: CSARRQGRRTDTQYF

J: TRBJ1-2
size: NA
V: TRBV6-1
D: NA
DNA: TGTGCCAGCAGTTTCCAGGGGAAGGATGGCTACACCTTC
CDR3: CASSFQGKDGYTF

J: TRBJ2-5
size: NA
V: TRBV5-1
D: TRBD2
DNA: TGCGCCAGCAGCGGCGGACAGTCTAGCGGGGGCCTCCAAGAGACCCAGTACTTC
CDR3: CASSGGQSSGGLQETQYF

J: TRBJ1-2
size: NA
V: TRBV24-1
D: NA
DNA: TGTGCCACCAGTGTGGGCAATATGTTGGGCTACACCTTC
CDR3: CATSVGNMLGYTF

J: TRBJ2-7
size: NA
V: TRBV7-9
D: TRBD2
DNA: TGTGCCAACAGCTTCGTGACTAGCGGGAGGCACGAGCAGTACTTC
CDR3: CANSFVTSGRHEQYF

J: TRBJ2-5
size: NA
V: TRBV7-6
D: TRBD2
DNA: TGTGCCAGCAGCTTAGGAGCGGGGGGACAAGAGGCCCAGTACTTC
CDR3: CASSLGAGGQEAQYF

J: TRBJ2-7
size: NA
V: TRBV12-3/TRBV12-4
D: TRBD2
DNA: TGTGCCAGCAGCTTGTCGAGCGGGACCCCTAGCGAGCAGTACTTC
CDR3: CASSLSSGTPSEQYF

J: TRBJ1-1
size: NA
V: TRBV7-3
D: TRBD1
DNA: TGTGCCAGCAGCCCCCAGACAGGGGAGGGCACTGAAGCTTTCTTT
CDR3: CASSPQTGEGTEAFF

J: TRBJ1-5
size: NA
V: TRBV2
D: TRBD1
DNA: TGTGCCAGCAGTGAAGCAGGACAGGGGCTCAGCAAGCCCCAGCATTTT
CDR3: CASSEAGQGLSKPQHF

J: TRBJ1-2
size: NA
V: TRBV19
D: NA
DNA: TGTGCCTCTACTTGGGGACGGGTTAACTATGGCTACACCTTC
CDR3: CASTWGRVNYGYTF

J: TRBJ1-3
size: NA
V: TRBV2
D: NA
DNA: TGTGCCGGAAGGGGAAGCTCTGGAAACACCATATATTTT
CDR3: CAGRGSSGNTIYF

J: TRBJ2-5
size: many
V: TRBV2
D: NA
DNA: TGTGCCAGCAGTGAGACAGGTCAAGAGACCCAGTACTTC
CDR3: CASSETGQETQYF

J: TRBJ2-2
size: NA
V: TRBV5-1
D: NA
DNA: TGCGCCAGCAGCTTCCTGTGGCCCTCGTCATCGGGGGAAAACACCGGGGAGCTGTTTTTT
CDR3: CASSFLWPSSSGENTGELFF

J: TRBJ2-7
size: few
V: TRBV10-3
D: TRBD1
DNA: TGTGCCATCAGTGGCTACAGGGGAGTTAGAGCCTACGAGCAGTACTTC
CDR3: CAISGYRGVRAYEQYF

J: TRBJ1-1
size: once
V: TRBV7-9
D: TRBD1
DNA: TGTGCCAGCAGCTCGACAGGGGGCGTCACTGAAGCTTTCTTT
CDR3: CASSSTGGVTEAFF

J: TRBJ2-7
size: NA
V: TRBV10-3
D: TRBD1
DNA: TGTGCCATCAGTGAGTCTTTTAGGGACAGGGGTCAAATGGACTTC
CDR3: CAISESFRDRGQMDF

J: TRBJ2-2
size: few
V: TRBV7-9
D: NA
DNA: TGTGCCAGCAGCCCCGCGGGGGCTAACACCGGGGAGCTGTTTTTT
CDR3: CASSPAGANTGELFF

J: TRBJ2-1
size: NA
V: TRBV7-2
D: TRBD2
DNA: TGTGCCAGCAGCTTAGCTAGCGGGGGGACCTACAATGAGCAGTTCTTC
CDR3: CASSLASGGTYNEQFF

J: TRBJ1-1
size: NA
V: TRBV7-2
D: TRBD1
DNA: TGTGCCAGCAGCTCCGGACAGGCCGACACTGAAGCTTTCTTT
CDR3: CASSSGQADTEAFF

J: TRBJ1-4
size: many
V: TRBV2
D: NA
DNA: TGTGCCAGCAGTGAGGATAATGAAAAACTGTTTTTT
CDR3: CASSEDNEKLFF

J: TRBJ1-2
size: NA
V: TRBV19
D: NA
DNA: TGTGCCAGTAGTATATTACCTTCTCACAAGGGACCTCGCTATGGCTACACCTTC
CDR3: CASSILPSHKGPRYGYTF

J: TRBJ1-1
size: NA
V: TRBV10-3
D: NA
DNA: TGTGCCATCAGTGATGAGCCGAACACTGAAGCTTTCTTT
CDR3: CAISDEPNTEAFF

J: TRBJ1-5
size: NA
V: TRBV9
D: NA
DNA: TGTGCCAGCAGCGTAGCTCCCAGGATCCAGCCCCAGCATTTT
CDR3: CASSVAPRIQPQHF